The rows below give T cell receptor beta chains drawn from one sample of a study of shared clonotypes between healthy human individuals. Profiling relied on immunoSEQ multiplex PCR, and the TCRdb table lists in-frame clones only, not all of them. The data contain roughly 640,000 clones, less than 85% of them singletons. Sequencing was done on a sample of memory CD4+ T cells sorted from blood. These receptors all stem from a woman aged 30 to 39 in good health. Both conserved end residues are part of each CDR3. Each record gives: D gene, J gene, V gene, clone size, CDR3 DNA, CDR3 protein. The D gene is left open where the match is weak. Only some rows state a clone size, as once, few, many or a class for expanded clones.

D: NA
J: TRBJ2-3
V: TRBV5-4
size: once
DNA: TGTGCCAGCAGCTTGACCGGTTTAAGCACAGATACGCAGTATTTT
CDR3: CASSLTGLSTDTQYF

D: NA
J: TRBJ1-4
V: TRBV6-5
size: NA
DNA: TGTGCCAGCAGTTACGACTTCGGGGCAACTAATGAAAAACTGTTTTTT
CDR3: CASSYDFGATNEKLFF

D: TRBD2
J: TRBJ2-7
V: TRBV4-1
size: NA
DNA: TGCGCCAGCAGCCAAGATGATACTAGCGTTTACTACGAGCAGTACTTC
CDR3: CASSQDDTSVYYEQYF

D: NA
J: TRBJ2-7
V: TRBV5-6
size: NA
DNA: TGTGCCAGCAGCCTGAGCGGTAGCTCCTACGAGCAGTACTTC
CDR3: CASSLSGSSYEQYF

D: NA
J: TRBJ1-1
V: TRBV5-1
size: NA
DNA: TGCGCCAGCAGCTCTTCCAACTTACTGAACACTGAAGCTTTCTTT
CDR3: CASSSSNLLNTEAFF

D: NA
J: TRBJ2-7
V: TRBV13
size: NA
DNA: TGTGCCAGCAGCCCCCAGGCCCGCGGCTACGAGCAGTACTTC
CDR3: CASSPQARGYEQYF

D: NA
J: TRBJ2-7
V: TRBV28
size: NA
DNA: TGTGCCAGCAGAGGAACAGGGCAAACCTACGAGCAGTACTTC
CDR3: CASRGTGQTYEQYF

D: TRBD2
J: TRBJ2-1
V: TRBV5-4
size: NA
DNA: TGTGCCAGCAGACTGGCTAGCGGGAGCTATGAGCAGTTCTTC
CDR3: CASRLASGSYEQFF

D: NA
J: TRBJ2-1
V: TRBV20-1
size: NA
DNA: TGCAGTGCATCTAGCCGCGATGAGCAGTTCTTC
CDR3: CSASSRDEQFF

D: TRBD1
J: TRBJ2-2
V: TRBV5-5
size: NA
DNA: TGTGCCAGCAGGTCAACAGGGGGTGCCGGGGAGCTGTTTTTT
CDR3: CASRSTGGAGELFF

D: NA
J: TRBJ1-3
V: TRBV28
size: NA
DNA: TGTGCCAGCAGAGAGAAGGGTATCCCTGGAAACACCATATATTTT
CDR3: CASREKGIPGNTIYF

D: TRBD1
J: TRBJ1-2
V: TRBV7-9
size: many
DNA: TGTGCCAGCAGCCCGGGGGACAGGGGAGGTGGCTACACCTTC
CDR3: CASSPGDRGGGYTF

D: NA
J: TRBJ2-3
V: TRBV29-1
size: NA
DNA: TGCAGCGTTCTTCCGCAGGGACCCGCTACGCAGTATTTT
CDR3: CSVLPQGPATQYF

D: NA
J: TRBJ2-1
V: TRBV5-4
size: many
DNA: TGTGCCAGCAGCTTGACAGGCAATGAGCAGTTCTTC
CDR3: CASSLTGNEQFF

D: NA
J: TRBJ2-3
V: TRBV9
size: NA
DNA: TGTGCCAGCAGCAGCGGTACTAGCACAGATACGCAGTATTTT
CDR3: CASSSGTSTDTQYF

D: TRBD2
J: TRBJ2-7
V: TRBV5-1
size: NA
DNA: TGCGCCAGCAGCGTACGGGGGGTAGGCGACGAGCAGTACTTC
CDR3: CASSVRGVGDEQYF

D: NA
J: TRBJ2-3
V: TRBV28
size: NA
DNA: TGTGCCAGCAGTTTACCGCAGAGGGGAAGCACAGATACGCAGTATTTT
CDR3: CASSLPQRGSTDTQYF

D: TRBD2
J: TRBJ2-7
V: TRBV2
size: NA
DNA: TGTGCCAGCAGTGAGTCTAGCGGGAGGGCCTACGAGCAGTACTTC
CDR3: CASSESSGRAYEQYF

D: TRBD1
J: TRBJ1-2
V: TRBV5-1
size: NA
DNA: TGCGCCAGCAGCATCGGGACAGGGGGCTCAAACACCTTC
CDR3: CASSIGTGGSNTF

D: TRBD1
J: TRBJ2-4
V: TRBV6-1
size: NA
DNA: TGTGCCAGCAGTGAATGGGAACAGGGGGCAAACATTCAGTACTTC
CDR3: CASSEWEQGANIQYF

D: NA
J: TRBJ1-4
V: TRBV2
size: NA
DNA: TGTGCCAGCAGATATCAGGGGGAAAAACTGTTTTTT
CDR3: CASRYQGEKLFF

D: TRBD2
J: TRBJ2-7
V: TRBV5-4
size: NA
DNA: TGTGCCAGCAGCTTAACGGGACTACCTCGCTACGAGCAGTACTTC
CDR3: CASSLTGLPRYEQYF

D: NA
J: TRBJ2-5
V: TRBV11-3
size: NA
DNA: TGTGCCAGCAGCTTAGGCCAGACACAGCAAGAGACCCAGTACTTC
CDR3: CASSLGQTQQETQYF

D: TRBD1
J: TRBJ2-7
V: TRBV11-1
size: few
DNA: TGTGCCAGCAGCCCCCGACAGGGGCCCTCCTACGAGCAGTACTTC
CDR3: CASSPRQGPSYEQYF